This section outlines one T cell receptor (beta chain) sequence together with its context. The data stem from a study of blood T cell repertoires in COVID-19. Turning to the study itself: Samples of COVID-19 (acute and convalescent) were obtained from the United States, Italy and Spain. The cDNA or gDNA used as material had been derived from T cells, B-cell-depleted T cells, or PBMCs.

Trimming took 0 bases from V and 6 from J, leaving 16 bases between them. The germline CDR1 and CDR2 sequences are MNHEY and SVGAGI. This CDR3 is 16 amino acids long. Sequencing was performed with immunoSEQ multiplex PCR; in TCRdb, only in-frame clones are kept and a portion is missing. The sample comprises some 150,000 clones, around 75% of which are singletons, and less than 5% rests with the top ten. The sample comprised peripheral blood. The receptor was derived from a woman aged 70-85 years with COVID-19, enrolled during active disease. The chain has TRBV6-5 and TRBJ2-3, with D perhaps TRBD1 (6 bases). CDR3 DNA sequence: TGTGCCAGCAGTTACTCCCGCAGGGGCGCCGGGGATACGCAGTATTTT. It specifies CASSYSRRGAGDTQYF.